This T cell receptor beta chain emerged from a study of radiation and T cells in renal cell carcinoma. Trimming removed 0 bases from V and 0 bases from J; junction bases left unmatched: 7. The CDR3 length is 18 residues. Per germline, CDR1 LGHNA and CDR2 YSLEER. Time point given: baseline pretreatment blood. The treatment is: 15 Gy SBRT to primary tumor, nephrectomy 4 weeks later. Sequenced by immunoSEQ multiplex PCR; TCRdb stores in-frame clones only, minus some. Here the sample spans approximately 150,000 clones, roughly 80% being singletons. The V and J genes are TRBV4-3 and TRBJ1-4, with TRBD1 matching 7 bases. The sequencing here drew on blood, taken from a patient whose treatment included radiotherapy and nephrectomy. This TCR was recovered from a woman aged 45 to 65 with renal cell carcinoma. CDR3: CASSQEGQGVATNEKLFF. In DNA, the CDR3 is TGCGCCAGCAGCCAAGAAGGGCAGGGGGTGGCAACTAATGAAAAACTGTTTTTT.